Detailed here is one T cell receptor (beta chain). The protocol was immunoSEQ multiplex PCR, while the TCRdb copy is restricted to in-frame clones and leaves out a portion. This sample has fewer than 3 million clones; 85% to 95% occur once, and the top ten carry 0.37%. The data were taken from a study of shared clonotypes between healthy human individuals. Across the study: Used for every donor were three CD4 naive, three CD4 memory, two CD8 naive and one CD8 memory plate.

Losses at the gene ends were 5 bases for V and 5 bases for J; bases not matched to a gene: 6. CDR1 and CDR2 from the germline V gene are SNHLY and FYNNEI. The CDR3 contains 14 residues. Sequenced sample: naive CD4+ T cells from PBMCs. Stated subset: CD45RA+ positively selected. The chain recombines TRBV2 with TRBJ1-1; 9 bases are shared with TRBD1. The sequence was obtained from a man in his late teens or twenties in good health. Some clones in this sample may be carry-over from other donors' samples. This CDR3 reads CASSRTGGVTEAFF. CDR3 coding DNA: TGTGCCAGCAGTAGAACAGGGGGCGTGACTGAAGCTTTCTTT.